These 22 T cell receptor beta chains were all obtained from the same sample, sequenced in a study of PD-L1 blockade in urothelial cancer. The method was immunoSEQ multiplex PCR; TCRdb's version includes in-frame clones alone and lacks a portion of them. Altogether tens of thousands of clones are present, 79% being singletons, with the ten largest covering 3% to 4%. Regarding time point: peripheral blood 6 weeks after treatment start. The material was PBMCs, obtained around atezolizumab (anti-PD-L1) treatment. The receptors come from a man in his 70s with urothelial cancer.

The gene calls are TRBV11-3 and TRBJ2-1, with 7 bases aligning to TRBD2. With 1 base clipped from V and 8 bases from J, the junction kept 14 bases outside the gene matches. Germline V gene sequence: CDR1 SGHNT, CDR2 YENEEA. This CDR3 region has 17 residues. DNA for the CDR3: TGTGCCAGCAGCTTAGGGGTGGCGGGAGAAGTCTTCGATGAGCAGTTCTTC. It yields the protein CASSLGVAGEVFDEQFF.

This chain uses TRBV11-2 with TRBJ2-7, with D possibly being TRBD1 (5 bases). The CDR3 is made up of 13 amino acids. The ends were cut back, 3 bases at V and 1 base at J, with 7 bases in the middle. From germline, CDR1 is SGHAT and CDR2 FQNNGV. As DNA, the CDR3 is TGTGCCAGCAGCTTGGACATATCCTACGAGCAGTACTTC. Residues: CASSLDISYEQYF.

This clone showed up just once. The chain combines TRBV18 with TRBJ2-5; 8 bases align to TRBD2. The length of the CDR3 is 13 residues. CDR1 KGHSH and CDR2 LQKENI come from the germline V gene. The junction had 2 bases not matched to a gene; V was cut back by 3 bases and J by 5 bases. The DNA of the CDR3 is TGTGCCAGCTCACCCGGGAGGGTGGAGACCCAGTACTTC. It is translated as CASSPGRVETQYF.

The chain is built from TRBV6-1 and TRBJ1-5, with a possible D match to TRBD1 (5 bases). Germline V CDR1 and CDR2: MNHNS, SASEGT. The V and J ends lost 1 base and 5 bases respectively, with 12 bases between them. The CDR3 covers 15 residues. CDR3 protein: CASSEGGRDYQPQHF. CDR3 bases: TGTGCCAGCAGTGAAGGAGGCAGGGACTATCAGCCCCAGCATTTT.

This clone has only one observation. The chain uses TRBV4-1 and TRBJ2-1; 9 bases are shared with TRBD2. The CDR3 extends over 16 amino acids. V lost 4 bases to trimming and J lost 7 bases; unmatched junction nucleotides: 11. Germline CDR1 MGHRA, CDR2 YSYEKL. The DNA for the CDR3 is TGCGCCAGCAGCCCGGGGCCGGCTAGCGGGGTAAATGAGCAGTTCTTC. Translated, it gives CASSPGPASGVNEQFF.

The rearrangement uses TRBV7-6 and TRBJ2-7; 11 bases fit TRBD1. The CDR3 consists of 15 residues. V lost 6 bases to trimming and J lost 3 bases; unmatched junction nucleotides: 7. Germline assignment: CDR1 SGHVS and CDR2 FNYEAQ. Written as DNA, the CDR3 is TGTGCCAGCAGATCCGGACAGGGGGCCCTCTACGAGCAGTACTTC. Protein: CASRSGQGALYEQYF.

The chain uses TRBV5-1 and TRBJ2-3; the D gene is possibly TRBD2 (6 bases). Trimming stripped 2 bases from V and 4 bases from J, with 17 bases between. Germline-derived CDR1 and CDR2 are SGHRS and YFSETQ. The CDR3 runs to 16 residues. CDR3 nucleotides: TGCGCCAGCAGCTTTGGGGTTACTCCGGGGGCAGATACGCAGTATTTT. This translates into CASSFGVTPGADTQYF.

V and J are TRBV10-2 and TRBJ2-1; 14 nucleotides agree with TRBD2. V trimming: 6 bases; J trimming: 0 bases; junction bases outside the gene matches: 19. Germline CDR1 WSHSY, CDR2 SAAADI. The CDR3 sequence is 22 residues long. The CDR3 region is CASSSGLAGEQLPSSSYNEQFF. Written as DNA, the CDR3 is TGCGCCAGCAGCTCGGGACTAGCGGGGGAACAACTTCCCTCTAGCTCCTACAATGAGCAGTTCTTC.

The chain is built from TRBV5-1 and TRBJ2-1; 8 bases match TRBD2. The CDR3 has 18 amino acids. CDR1 is SGHRS and CDR2 is YFSETQ in the germline V gene. The V segment lost 0 bases and the J segment 4 bases; nucleotides outside the gene matches: 12. In nucleotides, the CDR3 is TGCGCCAGCAGCTTGGCCCCCCAAAGCGGGAGACGGTACAATGAGCAGTTCTTC. Amino acid sequence: CASSLAPQSGRRYNEQFF.

The sample holds one count of this clone. This chain links TRBV19 with TRBJ2-7, with 10 bases lining up with TRBD2. Per germline, CDR1 LNHDA and CDR2 SQIVND (reference sequence). The CDR3 consists of 15 residues. V lost 2 bases, J lost 6 bases, and 7 bases stayed unmatched. As DNA, the CDR3 is TGTGCCAGTAGTATACGAAGCGGGAGGGCCGCCGAGCAGTACTTC. This gives the protein CASSIRSGRAAEQYF.

The chain recombines TRBV2 with TRBJ1-1; 7 nucleotides line up with TRBD1. Looked up from germline, CDR1 is SNHLY and CDR2 is FYNNEI. The V segment lost 6 bases and the J segment 0 bases; nucleotides outside the gene matches: 1. The CDR3 totals 13 residues. The CDR3 spells CASRGQLNTEAFF. CDR3 nucleotides: TGTGCCAGCAGGGGACAGTTGAACACTGAAGCTTTCTTT.

CDR3 nucleotide sequence: TGTGCCAGCAGCCCAGAACAGGGGGCTGGTGGCTACACCTTC. Translation: CASSPEQGAGGYTF. This sequence joins TRBV7-2 and TRBJ1-2; 9 bases agree with TRBD1. V shed 5 bases and J 7 bases; nucleotides not matched to a gene: 8. This CDR3 has 14 residues. Germline V gene sequence: CDR1 SGHTA, CDR2 FQGNSA.

The CDR3 loop is CASGLWAGGSNYEQYF. Written as DNA, the CDR3 is TGTGCTAGTGGTTTGTGGGCTGGAGGGTCCAACTACGAGCAGTACTTC. The V and J genes are TRBV12-5 and TRBJ2-7; TRBD2 is a possible D gene (6 bases). Germline CDR1 reads LGHNT; CDR2 reads FRNRAP. This CDR3 spans 16 amino acids. Trimming removed 2 bases at V and 3 bases at J, with 17 bases between.

The rearrangement uses TRBV15 and TRBJ2-7; a possible D gene is TRBD1 (5 bases). This CDR3 spans 15 amino acids. The germline CDR1 and CDR2 sequences are LNHNV and YYDKDF (reference sequence). V dropped 4 bases and J dropped 2 bases, with 15 bases sitting between them. The CDR3 protein is CATSTLFRGPYEQYF. CDR3 nucleotides: TGTGCCACCAGCACCCTTTTTAGGGGCCCCTACGAGCAGTACTTC. Full variable domain (remainder filled in from reference TRBV15 and TRBJ2-7): DAMVIQNPRYQVTQFGKPVTLSCSQTLNHNVMYWYQQKSSQAPKLLFHYYDKDFNNEADTPDNFQSRRPNTSFCFLDIRSPGLGDTAMYLCATSTLFRGPYEQYFGPGTRLTVT.

This clone was observed a few times. The chain links TRBV7-3 to TRBJ2-7; no clear D. V was trimmed by 2 bases and J by 3 bases, leaving 8 bases between them. The length of the CDR3 is 13 residues. CDR1 is SGHTA, CDR2 FQGTGA, per germline. The CDR3 DNA follows: TGTGCCAGCAGCTTAGGTGGGCACTACGAGCAGTACTTC. Residues: CASSLGGHYEQYF.

A note on this clone: An end of the junction differs from the germline gene, which may be a read error. This chain uses TRBV7-7 with TRBJ2-5; maybe TRBD1 (5 bases). Per the germline V gene, CDR1 is SSHAT and CDR2 is FNYEAQ (reference sequence). The CDR3 loop spans 13 amino acids. CDR3 protein: CASSLDRQETQYF. The CDR3 DNA reads TGTGCTAGCAGCTTAGACAGACAAGAGACCCAGTACTTC.

This chain joins TRBV18 and TRBJ2-7; TRBD2 might be the D (6 bases). CDR1 and CDR2 (germline): KGHSH, LQKENI. This CDR3 has 15 residues. The ends were cut back, 6 bases at V and 2 bases at J, with 17 bases in the middle. In nucleotides, the CDR3 is TGTGCCAGCTCTCCCACAGGAGGGACTGCCTACGAGCAGTACTTC. Its translation: CASSPTGGTAYEQYF.

J is TRBJ1-2 and V is TRBV28; the D is unclear. This CDR3 is 12 amino acids long. CDR1 and CDR2 (germline): MDHEN, SYDVKM. V was pared by 6 bases and J by 5 bases, with 10 bases between. CDR3 sequence reads: CASSPGSYGYTF. The CDR3 DNA reads as TGTGCCAGCAGCCCGGGTTCTTATGGCTACACCTTC.

The chain carries TRBV5-1 and TRBJ2-1; TRBD2 matches 7 bases. Unmatched junction bases numbered 6, after V lost 4 bases and J lost 5 bases. The V gene's germline CDR1 is SGHRS and CDR2 YFSETQ. This CDR3 region has 14 residues. The CDR3 loop reads CASSRGGAHNEQFF. The CDR3 DNA reads TGCGCCAGCAGCCGGGGAGGGGCCCACAATGAGCAGTTCTTC.

V is TRBV29-1 and J is TRBJ2-1; TRBD1 matches at 7 bases. This CDR3 spans 15 amino acids. V was pared by 4 bases and J by 2 bases, with 8 bases of the junction left unmatched. Germline-derived CDR1 and CDR2 are SQVTM and ANQGSEA. CDR3 protein: CSVAWGTVPYNEQFF. The CDR3 nucleotides are TGCAGCGTTGCGTGGGGGACAGTTCCCTACAATGAGCAGTTCTTC.

The chain combines TRBV14 with TRBJ2-3, with D possibly TRBD2 on 5 matching bases. The CDR3 has 12 residues. Germline loops: CDR1 SGHDN, CDR2 FVKESK. The ends were cut back, 5 bases at V and 6 bases at J, with 9 bases in the middle. The CDR3 region is CASSKLADTQYF. Written as DNA, the CDR3 is TGTGCCAGCAGCAAGTTAGCGGATACGCAGTATTTT.

This chain uses TRBV7-3 with TRBJ2-5; 7 bases are a match to TRBD1. CDR1 is SGHTA, CDR2 FQGTGA, per germline. The CDR3 is 14 amino acids. Trimming at V came to 5 bases and at J to 1 base, leaving 4 bases not matched to a gene. CDR3 in DNA: TGTGCCAGCAGCGAGACAGGGATCCAAGAGACCCAGTACTTC. Translation: CASSETGIQETQYF.